This T cell receptor (beta chain) stems from a study of OX40 agonist ivuxolimab in advanced cancers. At the level of the study: Ivuxolimab, an antibody acting as an agonist of OX40 (CD134), was used to treat patients. Ivuxolimab was delivered to patients intravenously every 2 weeks at doses spanning 0.01 to 10 mg/kg.

The data were produced by immunoSEQ multiplex PCR, yet TCRdb's version contains in-frame clones alone and is incomplete. The sample carries about 64,000 clones, about four fifths recorded once. Germline CDR1 reads SGHTA; CDR2 reads FQGNSA. Trimming removed 1 base from V and 9 bases from J; junction bases left unmatched: 8. The length of the CDR3 is 16 residues. Study-wide findings and caveats: Both blood CD4+ and CD8+ T cells showed clonal growth by week 6 at 0.1 to 3.0 mg/kg.

In the case of this clone: Its antigen remains unknown.

The study sampled blood at baseline, cycle 4 day 1, and cycle 7 day 1. The chain combines TRBV7-2 with TRBJ2-1, with 11 positions matching TRBD2. The TCR was taken from an adult with an advanced solid tumor such as melanoma, head and neck, liver or kidney cancer. This sample comprised CD4+ or CD8+ T cells sorted from blood, obtained in a trial of the OX40 agonist ivuxolimab. Here the CDR3 DNA reads TGTGCCAGCAGCTTAGTCACACTAGCGGGAGCAAGTGAGCAGTTCTTC. It yields the protein CASSLVTLAGASEQFF.